These 8 T cell receptor beta chains were all obtained from the same sample, sequenced in a study of T cells in Graves' hyperthyroidism and ophthalmopathy. From RNA transcripts, TCR beta CDR3 regions were amplified. An initial round of RT-PCR targeting the TCR CDR3 relied on the HTBI primer set. Via MiXCR, TCRdb re-called the multiplex PCR reads, giving one row per CDR3 protein. Of 250,000 to 400,000 distinct CDR3 sequences listed, about an eighth were seen once; the top ten hold roughly 33%. The sequencing sample was made of blood. The receptors stem from a woman between 40 and 50 years old with Graves' ophthalmopathy.

This clonotype came up many times. The V call is TRBV11-3, the J call TRBJ2-6; D gene ambiguous. Germline V gene sequence: CDR1 SGHNT, CDR2 YENEEA. Trimming removed 1 base at V and 0 bases at J, with 7 bases between. This CDR3 has 16 residues. The CDR3 protein is CASSLVGGSGANVLTF. The CDR3 DNA follows: TGTGCCAGCAGCTTAGTGGGTGGCTCTGGGGCCAACGTCCTGACTTTC.

This clonotype appeared many times. V and J are TRBV5-6 and TRBJ2-7; weak D call: TRBD1 (6 bases). V lost 3 bases, J lost 4 bases, and 20 bases lay in between. The germline V gene has CDR1 SGHDT and CDR2 YYEEEE. CDR3 length: 16 amino acids. The CDR3 region is CASSSTRDTNLYEQYF. The DNA for the CDR3 is TGTGCCAGCAGCTCCACCCGGGACACGAACCTATACGAGCAGTACTTC. Full variable domain (outside the CDR3, taken from reference TRBV5-6 and TRBJ2-7): DAGVTQSPTHLIKTRGQQVTLRCSPKSGHDTVSWYQQALGQGPQFIFQYYEEEERQRGNFPDRFSGHQFPNYSSELNVNALLLGDSALYLCASSSTRDTNLYEQYFGPGTRLTVT.

Here the CDR3 DNA reads TGTGCCAGCAGTGATGCCAGATATAGCAATCAGCCCCAGCATTTT. This translates into CASSDARYSNQPQHF. The rearrangement uses TRBV25-1 and TRBJ1-5; D is uncertain. There are 15 residues in the CDR3. V lost 3 bases and J lost 0, with 9 bases in between. Germline V gene data show CDR1 as MGHDK and CDR2 as SYGVNS.

This CDR3 reads CSASRPDSEKLFF. The CDR3 nucleotides read TGCAGTGCTAGTAGACCGGACTCCGAAAAACTGTTTTTT. The gene calls are TRBV20-1 and TRBJ1-4; D call uncertain. Trimming took 3 bases from V and 8 from J, leaving 13 bases between them. CDR3 length equals 13 residues. Looked up from germline, CDR1 is DFQATT and CDR2 is SNEGSKA (reference sequence).

The rearrangement links TRBV28 to TRBJ2-4; 14 bases fit TRBD2. CDR3 length: 19 residues. V was pared by 7 bases and J by 1 base, with 12 bases of the junction left unmatched. The germline V gene has CDR1 MDHEN and CDR2 SYDVKM. In DNA form, the CDR3 reads TGTGCCAGCACCTCACCGGGACTAGCGGGAGAATGGGCCAAAAACATTCAGTACTTC. It encodes CASTSPGLAGEWAKNIQYF.

This clonotype was observed many times. The CDR3 is CASSFSGNSYNSPLHF. Written as DNA, the CDR3 is TGTGCCAGCAGTTTTTCGGGAAACTCCTATAATTCACCCCTCCACTTT. The chain employs TRBV28 and TRBJ1-6, with unresolved D. The germline CDR1 and CDR2 sequences are MDHEN and SYDVKM. The V end lost 3 bases, the J end lost 0 bases, and 9 bases lay between the germline ends. The CDR3 runs 16 residues.

This clonotype was seen repeatedly, ten times or more. The V gene is TRBV5-1, the J gene TRBJ1-1; D is perhaps TRBD1 (6 bases). The V gene lost 0 bases and the J gene lost 4 bases, with 16 bases spanning the gap. Germline CDR1 is SGHRS and CDR2 is YFSETQ. The CDR3 is made up of 16 amino acids. This chain's CDR3 is CASSLGGGAAGTEAFF. CDR3 nucleotide sequence: TGCGCCAGCAGCTTGGGAGGGGGGGCCGCGGGCACTGAAGCTTTCTTT.

This clonotype was detected only a few times. Here the CDR3 DNA reads TGCGCCAGCAGCCAAGATCTTTTTCAGAGGGAACTCGCAGATACGCAGTATTTT. Amino acid sequence: CASSQDLFQRELADTQYF. The chain joins TRBV4-1 to TRBJ2-3; D is perhaps TRBD2 (5 bases). Germline CDR1 reads MGHRA; CDR2 reads YSYEKL. V was clipped by 0 bases and J by 4 bases, with 20 bases between them. This CDR3 spans 18 amino acids.